The 25 T cell receptor beta chains in this list originate from one sample, sequenced in a study of identical twins. TCRdb independently ran MiXCR on the 5' RACE reads; one entry per CDR3 protein. The sample shows roughly 720,000 distinct CDR3 sequences, roughly 18% of them seen only once. The same sample was also studied in work on T cells expressing NK-cell markers.

The sequenced sample was PBMCs. The source of these receptors is a woman aged 18-29 years in good health.

The rearrangement links TRBV5-5 to TRBJ2-7, with 8 bases that match TRBD1. V dropped 6 bases and J dropped 11; count of bases not matched to a gene: 19. There are 15 residues in the CDR3. Germline-derived CDR1 and CDR2 are SGHKS and YYEKEE (reference sequence). The CDR3 here is CASTDYRTGSRRKYF. CDR3 nucleotide sequence: TGTGCCAGCACCGACTACAGGACAGGGTCTCGTCGGAAGTACTTC. The variable domain in full, completed from reference TRBV5-5 and TRBJ2-7, reads DAGVTQSPTHLIKTRGQQVTLRCSPISGHKSVSWYQQVLGQGPQFIFQYYEKEERGRGNFPDRFSARQFPNYSSELNVNALLLGDSALYLCASTDYRTGSRRKYFGPGTRLTVT.

The chain joins TRBV18 to TRBJ1-5; D possibly corresponds to TRBD1 (6 bases). The CDR3 consists of 14 residues. Germline V gene data show CDR1 as KGHSH and CDR2 as LQKENI. Trimming removed 5 bases from V and 0 bases from J, with 8 bases in between. CDR3 DNA: TGTGCCAGCTCAAACAGGGATAGCAATCAGCCCCAGCATTTT. As protein: CASSNRDSNQPQHF.

The J gene is TRBJ2-5, the V gene TRBV18; D unresolved. This CDR3 spans 15 amino acids. V gave up 0 bases and J gave up 9 bases, with 17 bases separating them. The germline V gene has CDR1 KGHSH and CDR2 LQKENI. The DNA of the CDR3 is TGTGCCAGCTCACCACCGCGAGATAGCATAATATCCCAGTACTTC. Its translation is CASSPPRDSIISQYF.

Only a few counts were recorded for this clonotype. The rearrangement uses TRBV3-1 and TRBJ2-2, with D possibly matching TRBD1 (5 bases). Germline CDR1 reads LGHDT; CDR2 reads YNNKEL (reference sequence). V gave up 4 bases and J gave up 1 base, with 13 bases separating them. The CDR3 totals 16 residues. CDR3 in amino acids: CASSLILQENTGELFF. CDR3 coding DNA: TGTGCCAGCAGCCTAATTTTACAGGAGAACACCGGGGAGCTGTTTTTT. The variable domain in full, completed from reference TRBV3-1 and TRBJ2-2, reads DTAVSQTPKYLVTQMGNDKSIKCEQNLGHDTMYWYKQDSKKFLKIMFSYNNKELIINETVPNRFSPKSPDKAHLNLHINSLELGDSAVYFCASSLILQENTGELFFGEGSRLTVL.

The chain uses TRBV9 and TRBJ2-7; D might be TRBD2 (5 bases). V gave up 4 bases and J gave up 7 bases, with 21 bases separating them. The CDR3 is 15 residues long. Germline V gives CDR1 SGDLS, CDR2 YYNGEE. DNA for the CDR3: TGTGCCAGCAGCCCTCGAGATCGCGGAGGCGGGGAGCAGTACTTC. Its protein is CASSPRDRGGGEQYF. The full variable domain, its missing parts supplied by reference TRBV9 and TRBJ2-7, is DSGVTQTPKHLITATGQRVTLRCSPRSGDLSVYWYQQSLDQGLQFLIQYYNGEERAKGNILERFSAQQFPDLHSELNLSSLELGDSALYFCASSPRDRGGGEQYFGPGTRLTVT.

The V and J genes are TRBV6-2 or TRBV6-3 and TRBJ2-1; maybe TRBD2 (6 bases). V gave up 2 bases and J gave up 2 bases, with 10 bases separating them. Germline V gene lookup returns CDR1 MNHEY and CDR2 SVGEGT. This CDR3 contains 15 residues. The CDR3 sequence is CASSYPGTPYNEQFF. DNA of the CDR3: TGTGCCAGCAGTTACCCCGGGACTCCCTACAATGAGCAGTTCTTC.

The V and J genes are TRBV5-1 and TRBJ2-5; D might be TRBD2 (7 bases). V dropped 5 bases and J dropped 5 bases, with 16 bases sitting between them. Germline CDR1 is SGHRS and CDR2 is YFSETQ. This CDR3 is 14 amino acids long. DNA of the CDR3: TGCGCCAGCAGTTGGGGGGGCGACCTCGAGACCCAGTACTTC. This encodes CASSWGGDLETQYF.

This clonotype has a handful of counts. V and J are TRBV11-2 and TRBJ2-5; weak D call: TRBD2 (5 bases). The CDR3 covers 14 residues. CDR1 is SGHAT, CDR2 FQNNGV, per germline. V lost 3 bases to trimming and J lost 7 bases, with 15 bases between them. CDR3 DNA sequence: TGTGCCAGCAGCTTCCCCCTAGCTTTGGGGACCCAGTACTTC. Residues: CASSFPLALGTQYF.

This clonotype was found a few times. V and J are TRBV9 and TRBJ2-3; D ambiguous. The V gene lost 0 bases and the J gene lost 5 bases, with 4 bases spanning the gap. In germline, CDR1 is SGDLS, CDR2 YYNGEE. This CDR3 is built from 12 residues. This chain's CDR3 is CASSVGIDTQYF. The CDR3 DNA reads as TGTGCCAGCAGCGTAGGGATAGATACGCAGTATTTT.

The chain combines TRBV27 with TRBJ1-2; no firm D call. This CDR3 is built from 15 residues. V lost 6 bases and J lost 3, with 17 bases in between. Germline CDR1 is MNHEY and CDR2 is SMNVEV (reference sequence). CDR3 sequence reads: CASRSAGAGHYGYTF. The DNA of the CDR3 is TGTGCCAGCAGATCAGCGGGCGCCGGTCACTATGGCTACACCTTC.

The chain has TRBV5-1 and TRBJ1-4; D not certain. Trimming left V 1 base short and J 4 bases short, with 8 bases between. Per germline, CDR1 SGHRS and CDR2 YFSETQ. The CDR3 is made up of 14 amino acids. This CDR3 is CASSLMTDNEKLFF. CDR3 nucleotides: TGCGCCAGCAGCTTGATGACCGATAATGAAAAACTGTTTTTT.

V is TRBV20-1 and J is TRBJ2-1; 9 bases match TRBD2. The CDR3 extends over 15 amino acids. The germline V gene has CDR1 DFQATT and CDR2 SNEGSKA (reference sequence). V shed 3 bases and J 4 bases; nucleotides not matched to a gene: 7. The CDR3 coding sequence is TGCAGTGCTAGCCCAGCGGGAGGCGTATACAATGAGCAGTTCTTC. This encodes CSASPAGGVYNEQFF.

This clonotype was found a few times. The chain couples TRBV9 to TRBJ2-1; the D is unclear. CDR3 length: 12 residues. The germline V gene has CDR1 SGDLS and CDR2 YYNGEE. Between the trimmed V and J ends, which lost 0 bases and 7 bases, there was a span of 5 bases. CDR3 DNA: TGTGCCAGCAGCGTAGCTGAGAATGAGCAGTTCTTC. Amino acid sequence: CASSVAENEQFF.

The chain has TRBV20-1 and TRBJ2-7; the match to TRBD2 covers 8 bases. CDR1 is DFQATT, CDR2 SNEGSKA, per germline (reference sequence). J gave up 3 bases and V 0 bases, and 7 bases lay outside the gene matches. CDR3 size: 15 residues. The CDR3 region has the DNA TGCAGTGCTAGAGACGGAGCGGGGGCCCTCTACGAGCAGTACTTC. This sequence encodes CSARDGAGALYEQYF.

This sequence joins TRBV6-2 or TRBV6-3 and TRBJ1-5, with D uncertain. The length of the CDR3 is 12 residues. Germline V gene sequence: CDR1 MNHEY, CDR2 SVGEGT. V was pared by 6 bases and J by 8 bases, with 11 bases between. Here the CDR3 DNA reads TGTGCCAGCAGAAAGAAGTATGAGCCCCAGCATTTT. It yields the protein CASRKKYEPQHF.

This clonotype showed up just a few times. V is TRBV5-6 and J is TRBJ2-3; either TRBD1 or TRBD2 may fit D (5 bases each). Trimming removed 4 bases at V and 0 bases at J, with 15 bases between. Per germline, CDR1 SGHDT and CDR2 YYEEEE. This CDR3 has 16 residues. CDR3 bases: TGTGCCAGCAGCCCGCGAAGGGGAGCCAGCACAGATACGCAGTATTTT. It translates to CASSPRRGASTDTQYF.

This clonotype turned up a few times. The chain has TRBV5-1 and TRBJ2-7, with 7 bases identical to TRBD1. This CDR3 comprises 15 residues. V lost 1 base, J lost 2 bases, and 6 bases stayed unmatched. Germline values: CDR1 SGHRS, CDR2 YFSETQ. DNA for the CDR3: TGCGCCAGCAGCTTGCAGCCCGGGACAGCCTACGAGCAGTACTTC. This gives the protein CASSLQPGTAYEQYF.

This clonotype was observed at least ten times. The CDR3 bases are TGTGCCAGCAGCTTAGAGGTTCCGCAAGGGGAGCAGTTCTTC. Translating it yields CASSLEVPQGEQFF. The V and J genes are TRBV7-2 and TRBJ2-1, with unresolved D. This CDR3 spans 14 amino acids. Germline V lookup: CDR1 SGHTA, CDR2 FQGNSA. Trimming removed 1 base at V and 10 bases at J, with 14 bases between. The whole variable domain, remainder taken from reference TRBV7-2 and TRBJ2-1, is GAGVSQSPSNKVTEKGKDVELRCDPISGHTALYWYRQSLGQGLEFLIYFQGNSAPDKSGLPSDRFSAERTGGSVSTLTIQRTQQEDSAVYLCASSLEVPQGEQFFGPGTRLTVL.

V gene TRBV11-2 combines with J gene TRBJ2-7, with 7 bases lining up with TRBD2. The trim removed 3 bases at V and 2 bases at J, leaving 4 bases unmatched. The CDR3 runs to 14 residues. Germline lookup yields CDR1 SGHAT and CDR2 FQNNGV. This CDR3 is CASSFQAGTYEQYF. The CDR3 nucleotides read TGTGCCAGCAGCTTCCAAGCGGGGACCTACGAGCAGTACTTC.

The genes are TRBV12-3 or TRBV12-4 and TRBJ2-7, with D possibly called TRBD1 or TRBD2 (5 bases each). This CDR3 has 14 residues. The ends were cut back, 1 base at V and 2 bases at J, with 9 bases in the middle. The CDR3 DNA follows: TGTGCCAGCAGTTTAGGTGGGACCCCCTACGAGCAGTACTTC. Encoded protein: CASSLGGTPYEQYF.

The chain recombines TRBV10-2 with TRBJ2-1; perhaps TRBD1 as D (6 bases). The germline V and J ends were trimmed by 3 bases and 10 bases, with 13 bases remaining between them. Germline V gene data show CDR1 as WSHSY and CDR2 as SAAADI. The CDR3 runs 13 residues. DNA for the CDR3: TGCGCCAGCAGTGAATTCTGGGGGCAGGAGCAGTTCTTC. Amino acid sequence: CASSEFWGQEQFF.

The chain employs TRBV3-1 and TRBJ2-3, with D perhaps given as TRBD1 or TRBD2 (5 bases each). V was shortened by 4 bases and J by 8 bases, with 10 bases between the two germline ends. This CDR3 is 12 amino acids long. Germline CDR1 LGHDT, CDR2 YNNKEL (reference sequence). CDR3 nucleotide sequence: TGTGCCAGCAGCCGACCGGGGACTACGCAGTATTTT. Amino acid sequence: CASSRPGTTQYF.

The V gene is TRBV20-1, the J gene TRBJ2-3; 8 positions match TRBD1. Trimming cost V 5 bases and J 1 base; bases outside gene matches: 2. The length of the CDR3 is 13 residues. Germline V gene data show CDR1 as DFQATT and CDR2 as SNEGSKA (reference sequence). The CDR3 region is CSAGQGGTDTQYF. As DNA, the CDR3 is TGCAGTGCTGGACAGGGCGGCACAGATACGCAGTATTTT.

The CDR3 DNA reads TGTGCCAGCAGTTTCCGGGCTCTACACTCCTACGAGCAGTACTTC. Translated, it gives CASSFRALHSYEQYF. This chain joins TRBV27 and TRBJ2-7, with unresolved D. Looked up from germline, CDR1 is MNHEY and CDR2 is SMNVEV (reference sequence). Trimming left V 3 bases short and J 0 bases short, with 12 bases between. The CDR3 sequence is 15 residues long.

There are a few counts of this clonotype. The V and J genes are TRBV20-1 and TRBJ2-3; no definite D call. Germline values: CDR1 DFQATT, CDR2 SNEGSKA (reference sequence). The CDR3 covers 15 residues. The V and J ends lost 2 bases and 3 bases respectively, with 15 bases between them. The CDR3 reads CSARRRGRATDTQYF. In nucleotides, the CDR3 is TGCAGTGCTAGAAGGCGCGGTAGGGCTACAGATACGCAGTATTTT.